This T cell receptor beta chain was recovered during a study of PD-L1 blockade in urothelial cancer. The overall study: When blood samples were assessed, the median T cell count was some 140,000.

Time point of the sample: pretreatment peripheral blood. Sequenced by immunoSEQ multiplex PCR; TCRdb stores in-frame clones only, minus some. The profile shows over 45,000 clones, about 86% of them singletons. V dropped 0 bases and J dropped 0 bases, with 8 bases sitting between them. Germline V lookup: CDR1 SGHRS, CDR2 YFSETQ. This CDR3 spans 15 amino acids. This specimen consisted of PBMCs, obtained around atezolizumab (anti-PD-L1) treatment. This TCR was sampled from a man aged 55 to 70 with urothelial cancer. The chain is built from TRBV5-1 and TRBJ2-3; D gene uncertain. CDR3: CASSLGAFSTDTQYF. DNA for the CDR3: TGCGCCAGCAGCTTGGGGGCGTTTAGCACAGATACGCAGTATTTT.